The rows below give T cell receptor beta chains drawn from one sample of a study of T-cell memory formation after mild COVID-19. TCRdb reanalysed the 5' RACE reads using MiXCR and keeps one entry per CDR3 protein. The data hold about 470,000 distinct CDR3 sequences, with 18% observed a single time. Sequencing input: PBMCs or a T cell subset sorted from them (not recorded which). Receptor source: an adult woman who had mild COVID-19 (a few samples of this study predate the infection). Cell type and time point are not known. Both conserved end residues are part of each CDR3. A D gene is named only where the DNA matches it firmly. Some rows mark clone size as missing; the rest say once, few, many or name a class of expanded clone.

NA | TRBJ1-1 | TRBV30 | few | TGTGCCTTGATCATCGGGAGTCAGTTCGTGAGCACTGAAGCTTTCTTT | CALIIGSQFVSTEAFF
NA | TRBJ2-1 | TRBV20-1 | NA | TGCAGTGCTAGGGACGGGGGATCCTACAATGAGCAGTTCTTC | CSARDGGSYNEQFF
NA | TRBJ2-5 | TRBV11-2 | NA | TGTGCCAGCCGCCGGACGACCCAGTACTTC | CASRRTTQYF
TRBD2 | TRBJ2-7 | TRBV12-3/TRBV12-4 | many | TGTGCCAGCAGTTTCCGCGGGAGCTCCTACGAGCAGTACTTC | CASSFRGSSYEQYF
TRBD1 | TRBJ2-1 | TRBV6-6 | many | TGTGCCAGCAGTCCGACAGGGCATGAGCAGTTCTTC | CASSPTGHEQFF
NA | TRBJ1-2 | TRBV6-5 | NA | TGTGCCAGCAGTTCCGCAATCCCGGGACTCCTCGAAGTCTATGGCTACACCTTC | CASSSAIPGLLEVYGYTF
NA | TRBJ2-6 | TRBV7-3 | NA | TGTGCCAGCAGCTTAGCGGGCAGGGATAGCTCTGGGGCCAACGTCCTGACTTTC | CASSLAGRDSSGANVLTF
TRBD2 | TRBJ2-3 | TRBV7-2 | few | TGTGCCACCCCCGGGGAGGGAACAGATACGCAGTATTTT | CATPGEGTDTQYF
TRBD2 | TRBJ2-5 | TRBV4-3 | NA | TGCGCCAGCAGCCAAGATTGGCGGGAGGGCCCTGAGACCCAGTACTTC | CASSQDWREGPETQYF
NA | TRBJ2-5 | TRBV7-3 | few | TGTGCCAGCAGCCCCACGGCAGTGGAGACCCAGTACTTC | CASSPTAVETQYF
NA | TRBJ2-1 | TRBV12-3/TRBV12-4 | few | TGTGCCAGCAGTTTACCTGCGACTTTAACTGGGAATGAGCAGTTCTTC | CASSLPATLTGNEQFF
NA | TRBJ2-7 | TRBV4-1 | NA | TGCGCCAGCAGCCCGGACCCATATACCTACGAGCAGTACTTC | CASSPDPYTYEQYF
NA | TRBJ2-2 | TRBV5-6 | few | TGTGCCAGCAGCACCCTAGCCTTAGCCGGGGAGCTGTTTTTT | CASSTLALAGELFF
TRBD1 | TRBJ1-1 | TRBV2 | NA | TGTGCCAGCAGTGAAGAGTGGACAGGTACTGAAGCTTTCTTT | CASSEEWTGTEAFF
NA | TRBJ2-5 | TRBV5-1 | few | TGCGCCAGCACCCCGAATCTCCAGGAGACCCAGTACTTC | CASTPNLQETQYF
NA | TRBJ2-5 | TRBV29-1 | NA | TGCAGCGCAACAACCGGGACTCATGAGGGGACCCAGTACTTC | CSATTGTHEGTQYF
TRBD2 | TRBJ2-1 | TRBV18 | many | TGTGCCAGCTCCGGCCTTACTAGCGGGAGAGATGAGCAGTTCTTC | CASSGLTSGRDEQFF